The 3 T cell receptor beta chains below come from one sample, sequenced in a study of blood T cell repertoires in COVID-19. Repertoires were generated with immunoSEQ multiplex PCR, while TCRdb's copy carries only in-frame clones and drops some. This table has hundreds of thousands of clones, approximately 81% appearing once. The sequenced sample was peripheral blood. The receptors here all came from a woman aged 80 or older with acute or convalescent COVID-19.

The genes are TRBV29-1 and TRBJ1-2; 7 bases match TRBD1. Germline V CDR1 and CDR2: SQVTM, ANQGSEA. This CDR3 is 11 amino acids long. V gave up 1 base and J gave up 7 bases; unmatched junction bases: 0. The CDR3 nucleotides are TGCAGCGTTGAAGGACAGGGTGGCTACACCTTC. It is translated as CSVEGQGGYTF.

The rearrangement joins TRBV29-1 to TRBJ1-4; the D is unclear. The germline V gene encodes CDR1 SQVTM and CDR2 ANQGSEA. Trimming cost V 5 bases and J 6 bases, with 13 bases left between them. CDR3 size: 13 residues. The DNA for the CDR3 is TGCAGCGTTCCCGGATTCGGGGATGAAAAACTGTTTTTT. Protein sequence: CSVPGFGDEKLFF.

This clone turned up a few times. J is TRBJ2-4 and V is TRBV11-2; 10 bases map to TRBD2. The CDR3 runs 15 residues. The germline gives CDR1 SGHAT, CDR2 FQNNGV. Unmatched junction bases numbered 6, after V lost 5 bases and J lost 5 bases. In DNA, the CDR3 is TGTGCCAGCAGCCCTTTTCTAGCGGGAGAAAACATTCAGTACTTC. The encoded protein is CASSPFLAGENIQYF. Looking up the rest from reference TRBV11-2 and TRBJ2-4 gives the full variable domain: EAGVAQSPRYKIIEKRQSVAFWCNPISGHATLYWYQQILGQGPKLLIQFQNNGVVDDSQLPKDRFSAERLKGVDSTLKIQPAKLEDSAVYLCASSPFLAGENIQYFGAGTRLSVL.